The 12 T cell receptor beta chains given below trace back to one sample, sequenced in a study of tumor-infiltrating lymphocytes in primary liver carcinoma. A primer matching the constant region was used to make TCR beta cDNA from 500 to 650 ng of total RNA. Three nested multiplex PCR rounds of slightly modified ARM-PCR generated TCR beta libraries. The first two PCR rounds used TRBV1-TRBV30 primers with a Cbeta primer, nine to ten cycles each. In TCRdb, the multiplex PCR reads were re-called with MiXCR into one record per CDR3 protein. Of almost 200,000 distinct CDR3 sequences listed, 65% are singletons. Germline DNA was also extracted, with blood RNA taken from unsorted whole blood. Material: peripheral blood. The receptors were gathered from a woman in her fifties or sixties with primary liver carcinoma and hepatitis B virus infection.

Notes on this clonotype: An end of the junction does not agree with germline; a read error may underlie this. V is TRBV11-2 and J is TRBJ2-2; 12 positions match TRBD2. Per germline, CDR1 SGHAT and CDR2 FQNNGV. The CDR3 contains 18 residues. CDR3 amino acids: CTSSLGAGLAGYTGELFF. The CDR3 DNA follows: TGTACCAGCAGCTTAGGTGCTGGACTAGCGGGGTACACCGGAGAGCTGTTTTTT.

Comments on this clonotype: Being one base from a much bigger clone, this may be a read error. This chain joins TRBV6-6 and TRBJ2-3, with a weak D call TRBD2 (6 bases). The CDR3 is 16 residues long. Germline V gene lookup returns CDR1 MNHNY and CDR2 SVGAGI (reference sequence). The DNA of the CDR3 is TGTGCCAGGAGTTTTGGAACGGGAGTAGGGACAGATACGCAGTATTTT. Translating it yields CARSFGTGVGTDTQYF.

Worth noting for this clonotype: This may arise from a read error, as a much more abundant clone is one base away. J is TRBJ2-2 and V is TRBV6-2 or TRBV6-3, with 11 bases that match TRBD2. Germline assignment: CDR1 MNHEY and CDR2 SVGEGT. The CDR3 extends over 16 amino acids. V lost 6 bases and J lost 1; bases outside the gene matches: 4. DNA for the CDR3: TGTGCCAGCAGCCTAGGACTAGCGGGGAACACCGGGGAGCTGTTTTTT. Translating it yields CASSLGLAGNTGELFF.

This clonotype was observed at least ten times. This chain connects TRBV5-5 to TRBJ2-7; TRBD1 aligns across 9 bases. The CDR3 covers 15 residues. CDR1 is SGHKS and CDR2 is YYEKEE in the germline V gene (reference sequence). Trimming removed 4 bases from V and 4 bases from J; junction bases left unmatched: 9. The CDR3 DNA is TGTGCCAGCAGCAGGCGACAGGGGGACGGATACGAGCAGTACTTC. Translating it yields CASSRRQGDGYEQYF.

This clonotype was counted many times. V is TRBV11-1 and J is TRBJ1-6; perhaps TRBD1 as D (6 bases). V gave up 3 bases and J gave up 7 bases, with 10 bases separating them. The CDR3 spans 14 residues. Per germline, CDR1 SGHAT and CDR2 FQDESV (reference sequence). CDR3 sequence reads: CASSFRGGNSPLHF. Written as DNA, the CDR3 is TGTGCCAGCAGCTTCAGGGGAGGGAATTCACCCCTCCACTTT.

This clonotype was counted only a few times. One junction end does not reproduce the germline sequence, and a read error may be involved. The J gene is TRBJ1-5, the V gene TRBV6-1; 8 nucleotides line up with TRBD1. CDR1 MNHNS and CDR2 SASEGT come from the germline V gene. The CDR3 contains 13 residues. In DNA form, the CDR3 reads TGTACCAGCACGGGACAGGATAATCAGCCCCAGCATTTT. Amino acids: CTSTGQDNQPQHF.

The CDR3: CASSLFGRGTGELFF. The CDR3 DNA reads TGTGCCAGCAGCTTATTCGGCCGGGGCACCGGGGAGCTGTTTTTT. The chain links TRBV11-1 to TRBJ2-2; tentative D call: TRBD2 (5 bases). The ends were cut back, 2 bases at V and 4 bases at J, with 11 bases in the middle. CDR3 size: 15 residues. Germline CDR1 and CDR2: SGHAT and FQDESV (reference sequence).

This chain connects TRBV11-2 to TRBJ2-1, with TRBD1 matching 9 bases. V shed 6 bases and J 7 bases; nucleotides not matched to a gene: 10. Germline CDR1 is SGHAT and CDR2 is FQNNGV. The CDR3 sequence is 15 residues long. CDR3 nucleotides: TGTGCCAGCAGTGGGCGGGACAGGGCGAGGAATGAGCAGTTCTTC. Amino acids: CASSGRDRARNEQFF.

With respect to this clonotype: The junction differs from germline at one of its ends, possibly a read error. The rearrangement uses TRBV4-2 and TRBJ2-3; 11 bases line up with TRBD2. Germline V gives CDR1 LGHNA, CDR2 YNFKEQ. The CDR3 totals 15 residues. This CDR3 reads CANSPVAGGADTQYF. The CDR3 nucleotides are TGTGCCAACAGCCCGGTAGCGGGGGGGGCAGATACGCAGTATTTT.

Worth noting for this clonotype: Because it lacks the conserved phenylalanine or tryptophan at the end, this CDR3 is likely a read error. This rearrangement joins TRBV6-1 to TRBJ1-5; a weak D match, TRBD1 (5 bases). The CDR3 is 13 amino acids. Trimming stripped 6 bases from V and 5 bases from J, with 11 bases between. Germline V gene data show CDR1 as MNHNS and CDR2 as SASEGT. The DNA of the CDR3 is TGTGCCAGCAGGACAGCGCTGGATCAGCCCCAGCATTCT. This encodes CASRTALDQPQHS.

In the case of this clonotype: An end of the junction does not agree with germline; a read error may underlie this. The chain uses TRBV4-2 and TRBJ2-1; 11 nucleotides line up with TRBD2. Per germline, CDR1 LGHNA and CDR2 YNFKEQ. The CDR3 is 15 amino acids. The CDR3 sequence: CDSSPSGTSGNDQFF. The CDR3 DNA reads as TGTGACAGCAGCCCTTCCGGGACTAGCGGCAATGATCAGTTCTTC.

CDR3 in DNA: TGTGCCAGCAGCCGGCAGGGGAGTGCCTACGAGCAGTACTTC. Translation gives CASSRQGSAYEQYF. The V gene is TRBV11-2, the J gene TRBJ2-7; D might be TRBD1 (6 bases). Germline CDR1 and CDR2: SGHAT and FQNNGV. The CDR3 sequence is 14 residues long. The ends were cut back, 5 bases at V and 2 bases at J, with 13 bases in the middle.